Listed below are T cell receptor beta chains from one sample, sequenced in a study of blood T cell repertoires in COVID-19. Sequencing was performed with immunoSEQ multiplex PCR; in TCRdb, only in-frame clones are kept and a portion is missing. The sample includes tens of thousands of clones, 85% to 90% seen only once; the top ten take over 3.5%. Sequences were obtained from peripheral blood. The origin of the receptors is a man of 80 years or more with active COVID-19. Both conserved end residues are trimmed from each CDR3. Clone size, where shown, is once, few, many, or a class for clones that have expanded.

CDR3 protein,clone size,V gene,J gene
ATSRDRGDTEAF,NA,TRBV15,TRBJ1-1
ASREVTGGEQY,NA,TRBV2,TRBJ2-7
ASSDPLAGGTDTQY,NA,TRBV6-1,TRBJ2-3
ASRSLATGGSTGELF,NA,TRBV19,TRBJ2-2
ASSLAPTGGSYGYT,NA,TRBV5-1,TRBJ1-2
ASSLDRRVYNEQF,NA,TRBV11-3,TRBJ2-1
ASLLGLAGVTDTQY,NA,TRBV7-9,TRBJ2-3
ASRAPGQGAREKLF,NA,TRBV25-1,TRBJ1-4
ASSQDSSQGEY,NA,TRBV3-1/TRBV3-2,TRBJ2-5
ASRIRTVNQPQH,NA,TRBV28,TRBJ1-5
ASSPPSSYEQY,NA,TRBV3-1/TRBV3-2,TRBJ2-7
ASSRADQGASPLH,NA,TRBV18,TRBJ1-6
ASSQVGSGRIWYEQY,NA,TRBV14,TRBJ2-7
ASSPWTGGNYGYT,NA,TRBV7-9,TRBJ1-2
ASSQVVRIGELF,NA,TRBV4-1,TRBJ2-2
ASSEEVGHQH,NA,TRBV6-1,TRBJ1-5
ASSSGTAREQY,NA,TRBV6-6,TRBJ2-7
ASSQEIGTGGYRYGYT,few,TRBV4-3,TRBJ1-2
ASSLEGQGSYEQY,NA,TRBV5-5,TRBJ2-7
ASSFGAGAYNEQF,NA,TRBV7-3,TRBJ2-1
ASSLGAGESDTQY,NA,TRBV13,TRBJ2-3
ASSLRAGDEQY,NA,TRBV13,TRBJ2-7
ASSIGTGTGYT,NA,TRBV19,TRBJ1-2
ASSITGGDGYT,NA,TRBV19,TRBJ1-2
ASSSGGGYYGYT,once,TRBV5-1,TRBJ1-2
ASRGDRGTYNEQF,NA,TRBV7-2,TRBJ2-1
ASSPRGGNIQY,NA,TRBV7-3,TRBJ2-4
ASSSLGEVSGNTIY,NA,TRBV6-5,TRBJ1-3
ASSWAVGQPQH,once,TRBV28,TRBJ1-5
ASSPTGGSSQPQH,NA,TRBV5-1,TRBJ1-5
ASSGGAGNTIY,NA,TRBV28,TRBJ1-3